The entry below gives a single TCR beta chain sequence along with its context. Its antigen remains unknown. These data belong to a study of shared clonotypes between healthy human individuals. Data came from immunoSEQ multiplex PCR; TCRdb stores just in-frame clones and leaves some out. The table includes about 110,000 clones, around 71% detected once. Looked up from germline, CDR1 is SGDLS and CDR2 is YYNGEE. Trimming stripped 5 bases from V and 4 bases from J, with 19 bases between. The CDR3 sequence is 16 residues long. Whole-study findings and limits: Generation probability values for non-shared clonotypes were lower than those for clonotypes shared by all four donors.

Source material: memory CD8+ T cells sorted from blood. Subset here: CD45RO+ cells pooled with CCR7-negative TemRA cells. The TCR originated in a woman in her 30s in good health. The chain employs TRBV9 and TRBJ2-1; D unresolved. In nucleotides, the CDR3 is TGTGCCAGCAGTGAAGGTACGACGGGCGGATACAATGAGCAGTTCTTC. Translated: CASSEGTTGGYNEQFF.